This is a list of T cell receptor beta chains from one sample in a study of blood T cell repertoires in COVID-19. The assay was immunoSEQ multiplex PCR, and TCRdb's table has in-frame clones only and misses some. In the table there are approximately 430,000 clones, roughly 90% of which are singletons. The material sequenced was peripheral blood. These TCRs come from a woman in her 30s with active or convalescent COVID-19. Each CDR3 is given with its conserved first and last residue. D genes are given only for firm matches. Clone size is stated in some rows and not others, as once, few, many or a class when expanded.

>TRBJ2-1|TRBV5-1|NA|TRBD2
TGCGCCAGCAGCCCTAGCGGGGGGGCCGTCTCCAATGAGCAGTTCTTC
CASSPSGGAVSNEQFF
>TRBJ2-3|TRBV6-4|few|TRBD2
TGTGCCAGCAGTCAGGGAGGGCTCACAGATACGCAGTATTTT
CASSQGGLTDTQYF
>TRBJ2-2|TRBV10-1|NA|TRBD1
TGCGCCAGCAGTGAGTCGGGACAGGGGTACGCGAACACCGGGGAGCTGTTTTTT
CASSESGQGYANTGELFF
>TRBJ1-1|TRBV19|NA|TRBD1
TGTGCCAGTAGTCCAGGACAGGGGGTGGGCACTGAAGCTTTCTTT
CASSPGQGVGTEAFF
>TRBJ2-4|TRBV19|once|NA
TGTGCCAGTAGTACCGGACTAGCCGGGAGGGGGCTAAGGAACATTCAGTACTTC
CASSTGLAGRGLRNIQYF
>TRBJ2-3|TRBV5-4|NA|NA
TGTGCCAGCAGCGCGAGAAGCACAGATACGCAGTATTTT
CASSARSTDTQYF
>TRBJ2-1|TRBV9|NA|NA
TGTGCCAGCAGCCCTCCTTTGGGGGAGGCCCCTAGGGATGAGCAGTTCTTC
CASSPPLGEAPRDEQFF
>TRBJ1-1|TRBV5-6|NA|NA
TGTGCCAGCAGCTTGGGACAGACTAACACTGAAGCTTTCTTT
CASSLGQTNTEAFF
>TRBJ2-5|TRBV4-1|NA|TRBD2
TGCGCCAGCAGCCTTTCACTAGCGGGGCCATCAGAGACCCAGTACTTC
CASSLSLAGPSETQYF
>TRBJ2-7|TRBV5-6|NA|NA
TGTGCCAGCAGCCTACCGGGATCCAAAGAGGCCTACGAGCAGTACTTC
CASSLPGSKEAYEQYF
>TRBJ1-2|TRBV7-8|NA|TRBD1
TGTGCCAGCAGCTTAGATAGCCGTCACGGACAGGGGGACTATGGCTACACCTTC
CASSLDSRHGQGDYGYTF
>TRBJ2-5|TRBV19|NA|NA
TGTGCCAGTAGTATGGGACTTAACCAAGAGACCCAGTACTTC
CASSMGLNQETQYF
>TRBJ1-2|TRBV2|NA|NA
TGTGCCAGCAGTTCTTCATGGGGCGACTATGGCTACACCTTC
CASSSSWGDYGYTF
>TRBJ1-1|TRBV19|few|NA
TGTGCCAGTAGTGCGATACAGGGTTGGGTTGTTACGGCTTTCTTT
CASSAIQGWVVTAFF
>TRBJ1-4|TRBV27|NA|NA
TGTGCCAGCAGTCCCGGGACAAATAATGAAAAACTGTTTTTT
CASSPGTNNEKLFF
>TRBJ1-4|TRBV6-5|NA|NA
TGTGCCAGCAGTAACAGGGCTACTAATGAAAAACTGTTTTTT
CASSNRATNEKLFF
>TRBJ1-6|TRBV7-9|NA|TRBD1
TGTGCCAGCAGCTTAATACAGGGGGCGCGTAATTCACCCCTCCACTTT
CASSLIQGARNSPLHF
>TRBJ1-5|TRBV6-5|NA|NA
TGTGCCAGCAGTAGCTTCGGGAATCAGCCCCAGCATTTT
CASSSFGNQPQHF
>TRBJ2-1|TRBV11-2|few|TRBD2
TGTGCCAGCAGCTTACCGGGACTAGCGGACCCTTCTTACAATGAGCAGTTCTTC
CASSLPGLADPSYNEQFF
>TRBJ1-5|TRBV7-8|NA|NA
TGTGCCAGCAGCCGCGAAGCAGGGGCACAGCCCCAGCATTTT
CASSREAGAQPQHF
>TRBJ1-1|TRBV19|NA|NA
TGTGCCAGTCTTGCGGGGGGTAGTGAAGCTTTCTTT
CASLAGGSEAFF
>TRBJ2-7|TRBV20-1|few|NA
TGCAGTGTCCAAAGGGCGGGCGAGCAGTACTTC
CSVQRAGEQYF
>TRBJ2-7|TRBV2|NA|TRBD1
TGTGCCAGCACCGGGACAGGGGGTGTCGAGCAGTACTTC
CASTGTGGVEQYF
>TRBJ2-1|TRBV18|NA|NA
TGTGCCAGCTCACCACTAGTCTCGGTATTGAATGAGCAGTTCTTC
CASSPLVSVLNEQFF
>TRBJ1-5|TRBV6-5|once|NA
TGTGCCAGCAGTTACTCGGTGGGGGCGGGTCAGCCCCAGCATTTT
CASSYSVGAGQPQHF
>TRBJ2-7|TRBV4-1|NA|NA
TGCGCCAGCAGCCGGCAACAAGGACTGTACGAGCAGTACTTC
CASSRQQGLYEQYF
>TRBJ1-4|TRBV30|NA|TRBD1
TGTGCCTGGAGTCCGCTACAGGGGGCAACTAATGAAAAACTGTTTTTT
CAWSPLQGATNEKLFF
>TRBJ2-7|TRBV30|once|TRBD2
TGTGCCTGGAGTGTATCTAGCGGGAGAAGCAACTTC
CAWSVSSGRSNF
>TRBJ1-3|TRBV6-5|few|NA
TGTGCCAGCGGACACAAAGCCTCTGGAAACACCATATATTTT
CASGHKASGNTIYF
>TRBJ2-3|TRBV5-1|NA|NA
TGCGCCAGCAGCCGCGGGGAGAGCACAGATACGCAGTATTTT
CASSRGESTDTQYF
>TRBJ1-6|TRBV19|NA|TRBD1
TGTGCCAGTAGTGTCTACGGGACAGGTTATAATTCACCCCTCCACTTT
CASSVYGTGYNSPLHF
>TRBJ1-6|TRBV7-9|few|NA
TGTGCCAGCAGCTTAGCGTTGGGAGGAAAAAGTGATTCACCCCTCCACTTT
CASSLALGGKSDSPLHF
>TRBJ1-1|TRBV6-5|once|NA
TGTGCCAGCAGCCTCGCACCCGGGAACACTGAAGCTTTCTTT
CASSLAPGNTEAFF
>TRBJ1-5|TRBV6-5|once|NA
TGTGCCAGCAGTTACTCGGCAGGCAATCAGCCCCAGCATTTT
CASSYSAGNQPQHF
>TRBJ2-5|TRBV5-5|NA|NA
TGTGCCAGCAGCACTGGGGGGTTAGGGGTTGAGACCCAGTACTTC
CASSTGGLGVETQYF
>TRBJ1-4|TRBV5-4|NA|NA
TGTGCCAGCAGCCCGGTTCCGACAGGTCCTGAAAAACTGTTTTTT
CASSPVPTGPEKLFF
>TRBJ1-2|TRBV19|NA|TRBD1
TGTGCCAGTAGCATGACAGGGGCGGACTATGGCTACACCTTC
CASSMTGADYGYTF
>TRBJ2-7|TRBV4-1|NA|TRBD1
TGCGCCAGCAGCCAACCGGGACAGCAAAAATCCTACGAGCAGTACTTC
CASSQPGQQKSYEQYF
>TRBJ2-2|TRBV4-1|NA|TRBD2
TGCGCCAGCAGCCAACCGTCTAGCGGGACCGGGGAGCTGTTTTTT
CASSQPSSGTGELFF
>TRBJ1-2|TRBV15|NA|NA
TGTGCCACCAGCCGGGACACCTGGGGCTACACCTTC
CATSRDTWGYTF
>TRBJ2-7|TRBV4-1|NA|NA
TGCGCCAGCAGCCAAGAGTCCAGGGGCGGCTACGAGCAGTACTTC
CASSQESRGGYEQYF
>TRBJ1-1|TRBV5-1|NA|NA
TGCGCCAGCAGCTTGCAGGAGGGTCGGTCCACTGAAGCTTTCTTT
CASSLQEGRSTEAFF
>TRBJ2-7|TRBV5-1|NA|NA
TGCGCCAGCAGCGGTGGAGAGCTGTCGTACGAGCAGTACTTC
CASSGGELSYEQYF
>TRBJ1-3|TRBV19|NA|NA
TGTGCCACCTCGCCCATTCGCAAACTCTCTGGAAACACCATATATTTT
CATSPIRKLSGNTIYF
>TRBJ2-1|TRBV6-2/TRBV6-3|NA|TRBD2
TGTGCCAGCAGTTACAGAGCTGGGGTAGCGGGAGTTTTTTCGGATGAGCAGTTCTTC
CASSYRAGVAGVFSDEQFF
>TRBJ1-1|TRBV18|NA|TRBD1
TGTGCCAGCTCACCAGTTACAGGGGGGGTGCCTGAAGCTTTCTTT
CASSPVTGGVPEAFF
>TRBJ2-1|TRBV3-1/TRBV3-2|once|TRBD1
TGTGCCAGCAGCCAAGTCTTAGGTAGCGGGACAGGGGGTTACAATGAGCAGTTCTTC
CASSQVLGSGTGGYNEQFF
>TRBJ1-4|TRBV2|NA|NA
TGTGCCAGCAACCGCGGAGGGCCTACCGAAAAACTGTTTTTT
CASNRGGPTEKLFF
>TRBJ1-2|TRBV6-1|once|NA
TGTGCCAGCAGTGAAGGACAGACTCGGGGCTACACCTTC
CASSEGQTRGYTF
>TRBJ2-2|TRBV19|NA|NA
TGTGCCAGTAGGGAACCAGGGGTGGGGGCTGGTACCGGGGAGCTGTTTTTT
CASREPGVGAGTGELFF